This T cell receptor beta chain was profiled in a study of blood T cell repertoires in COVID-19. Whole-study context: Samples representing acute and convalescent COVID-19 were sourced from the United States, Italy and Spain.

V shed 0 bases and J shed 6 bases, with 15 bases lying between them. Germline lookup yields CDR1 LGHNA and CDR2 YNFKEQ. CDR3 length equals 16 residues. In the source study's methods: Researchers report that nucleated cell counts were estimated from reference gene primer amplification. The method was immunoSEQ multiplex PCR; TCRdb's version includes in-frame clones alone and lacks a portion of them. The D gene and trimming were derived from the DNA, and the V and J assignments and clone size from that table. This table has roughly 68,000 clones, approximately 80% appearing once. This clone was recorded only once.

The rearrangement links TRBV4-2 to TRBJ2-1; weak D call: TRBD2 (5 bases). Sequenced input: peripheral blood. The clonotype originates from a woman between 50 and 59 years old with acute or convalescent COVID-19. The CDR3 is CASSQDVWELGNEQFF. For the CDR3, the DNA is TGTGCCAGCAGCCAAGATGTGTGGGAGTTAGGCAATGAGCAGTTCTTC.